Below, 29 T cell receptor beta chains from the same sample are listed, as sequenced in a study of blood T cells in healthy people across ages. A second PCR, run for roughly 7 to 12 cycles, used a sample-barcoded 5' primer plus a J-beta primer mix. TCRdb re-called the 5' RACE reads with MiXCR, one entry per CDR3 protein. Of roughly 800,000 distinct CDR3 sequences listed, around 25% are singletons. These data also featured in a second study, about T cells of mothers and their children.

The sequenced sample consisted of blood. Every receptor here comes from a boy younger than 18 in good health.

V usage is TRBV21-1 and J usage is TRBJ1-2; TRBD1, the table's D call, lacks a check against the DNA. TRBV21-1 represents a pseudogene. The length of the CDR3 is 13 residues. CDR3 protein: CASSKRGHLGYTF. CDR3 nucleotide sequence: TGTGCCAGCAGCAAAAGGGGCCACCTGGGCTACACCTTC.

The chain has TRBV9 and TRBJ1-2; no definite D call. Trimming took 0 bases from V and 5 from J, leaving 11 bases between them. CDR1 is SGDLS and CDR2 is YYNGEE in the germline V gene. The CDR3 sequence is 14 residues long. This CDR3 is CASSVEAEGYGYTF. The CDR3 DNA follows: TGTGCCAGCAGCGTAGAGGCGGAGGGTTATGGCTACACCTTC.

This chain uses TRBV27 with TRBJ1-2; possible D gene TRBD1, 6 bases. Germline-derived CDR1 and CDR2 are MNHEY and SMNVEV (reference sequence). V was trimmed by 2 bases and J by 4 bases, leaving 17 bases between them. The CDR3 totals 16 residues. CDR3 coding DNA: TGTGCCAGCAGTTTACGACAGGTCTCCGAGGGCTATGGCTACACCTTC. This encodes CASSLRQVSEGYGYTF.

The rearrangement joins TRBV20-1 to TRBJ2-7; 8 nucleotides agree with TRBD2. Germline CDR1 DFQATT, CDR2 SNEGSKA (reference sequence). CDR3 size: 15 residues. V was pared by 2 bases and J by 1 base, with 7 bases of the junction left unmatched. The DNA for the CDR3 is TGCAGTGCTAGAAGTCTAGCGGGTGATTCCTACGAGCAGTACTTC. It is translated as CSARSLAGDSYEQYF.

The V call is TRBV4-3, the J call TRBJ1-4; possible D gene TRBD1, 5 bases. The CDR3 loop spans 16 amino acids. Germline CDR1 and CDR2: LGHNA and YSLEER. V lost 0 bases and J lost 8, with 16 bases in between. CDR3 residues: CASSQDIGAKGEKLFF. In nucleotides, the CDR3 is TGCGCCAGCAGCCAAGATATAGGGGCGAAAGGCGAAAAACTGTTTTTT.

The sample holds a few counts of this clonotype. The chain employs TRBV27 and TRBJ2-5; TRBD2 is a possible D gene (7 bases). The J call may be incorrect, as the DNA end agrees better with TRBJ2-7. This CDR3 region has 17 residues. The germline V gene has CDR1 MNHEY and CDR2 SMNVEV (reference sequence). CDR3 bases: TGTGCCAGCAGTTTATCTCGGGGGGCACCCTTATACTACGAGCAGTACTTC. This gives the protein CASSLSRGAPLYYEQYF.

This sequence joins TRBV28 and TRBJ1-2; D is undetermined. In germline, CDR1 is MDHEN, CDR2 SYDVKM. This CDR3 has 13 residues. The V end lost 6 bases, the J end lost 8 bases, and 16 bases lay between the germline ends. The CDR3: CASSQQFGRGYTF. CDR3 in DNA: TGTGCCAGCAGCCAACAATTTGGAAGGGGCTACACCTTC.

The sample holds a few counts of this clonotype. The junction differs from germline at one of its ends, possibly a read error. The V gene is TRBV7-7, the J gene TRBJ2-1; D is unresolved. This CDR3 region has 14 residues. Germline lookup yields CDR1 SSHAT and CDR2 FNYEAQ (reference sequence). In nucleotides, the CDR3 is TGTGCTAGCAGCGCTCTTGGACCAGACAATGAGCAGTTCTTC. This codes for CASSALGPDNEQFF.

This chain joins TRBV6-5 and TRBJ2-5; TRBD1 matches at 10 bases. TRBJ2-7 explains the end of the DNA better; the J call may be wrong. The V gene's germline CDR1 is MNHEY and CDR2 SVGAGI. The CDR3 loop spans 13 amino acids. The CDR3 spells CASRRDRGAEQYF. CDR3 bases: TGTGCCAGCAGACGGGACAGGGGTGCCGAGCAGTACTTC.

With regard to this clonotype: One junction end disagrees with the germline gene, perhaps due to a read error. The chain carries TRBV2 and TRBJ1-1, with no clear D. The CDR3 loop spans 12 amino acids. Germline V gene data show CDR1 as SNHLY and CDR2 as FYNNEI. CDR3 sequence (DNA): TGTGCCAGCATTGTTGGGAACACTGAGGCTTTCTTT. This encodes CASIVGNTEAFF.

This clonotype was observed many times. The rearrangement uses TRBV3-1 and TRBJ2-1; no definite D call. The CDR3 runs to 14 residues. Between the trimmed V and J ends, which lost 0 bases and 3 bases, there was a span of 6 bases. The germline V gene encodes CDR1 LGHDT and CDR2 YNNKEL (reference sequence). CDR3 DNA sequence: TGTGCCAGCAGCCAAGATTCTAGCTACAATGAGCAGTTCTTC. This encodes CASSQDSSYNEQFF.

This clonotype occurred a few times. This rearrangement joins TRBV20-1 to TRBJ2-4, with a weak D call TRBD1 (6 bases). With 5 bases removed from V and 0 bases from J, the gap between germline ends came to 20 bases. The germline CDR1 and CDR2 sequences are DFQATT and SNEGSKA (reference sequence). There are 17 residues in the CDR3. CDR3 residues: CSAQETRTALAKNIQYF. CDR3 DNA sequence: TGCAGTGCTCAAGAAACACGGACAGCCCTAGCCAAAAACATTCAGTACTTC.

This clonotype was counted only a few times. DNA of the CDR3: TGTGCCAGCAGGGGGGACAGCCGGGACTATGGCTACACCTTC. Amino acids: CASRGDSRDYGYTF. The rearrangement joins TRBV2 to TRBJ1-2, with TRBD1 matching over 7 bases. The CDR3 extends over 14 amino acids. V trimming: 6 bases; J trimming: 3 bases; junction bases outside the gene matches: 7. Germline CDR1 SNHLY, CDR2 FYNNEI.

This clonotype was counted a few times. The chain joins TRBV7-2 to TRBJ2-7; D unresolved. The J call may be incorrect, as the DNA end agrees better with TRBJ2-1. CDR3 length equals 13 residues. CDR1 and CDR2 (germline): SGHTA, FQGNSA. The CDR3 loop reads CASWLSDRREQFF. CDR3 nucleotide sequence: TGTGCCAGCTGGCTTTCGGACCGTCGTGAGCAGTTCTTC.

The chain is built from TRBV4-3 and TRBJ2-7; D is ambiguous. In germline, CDR1 is LGHNA, CDR2 YSLEER. CDR3 length equals 15 residues. The V end lost 0 bases, the J end lost 0 bases, and 9 bases lay between the germline ends. The CDR3 here is CASSQEGRHSYEQYF. The CDR3 coding sequence is TGCGCCAGCAGCCAAGAGGGCAGACACTCCTACGAGCAGTACTTC.

This rearrangement joins TRBV5-5 to TRBJ2-6; tentatively, D is TRBD2 (5 bases). CDR1 and CDR2 from the germline V gene are SGHKS and YYEKEE (reference sequence). This CDR3 has 15 residues. The V and J ends lost 2 bases and 4 bases respectively, with 10 bases between them. The CDR3 reads CASSFEGGGANVLTF. The DNA for the CDR3 is TGTGCCAGCAGCTTCGAGGGCGGCGGGGCCAACGTCCTGACTTTC.

This clonotype was counted only a few times. This chain connects TRBV19 to TRBJ1-1; maybe TRBD1 (5 bases). The germline V gene encodes CDR1 LNHDA and CDR2 SQIVND (reference sequence). This CDR3 contains 14 residues. The V end lost 3 bases, the J end lost 4 bases, and 12 bases lay between the germline ends. In nucleotides, the CDR3 is TGTGCCAGTAGTATCGCAGGGAGCGGCACTGAAGCTTTCTTT. This encodes CASSIAGSGTEAFF.

The gene calls are TRBV6-2 or TRBV6-3 and TRBJ2-1, with D possibly being TRBD2 (5 bases). There are 12 residues in the CDR3. Germline lookup yields CDR1 MNHEY and CDR2 SVGEGT. V lost 6 bases, J lost 16 bases, and 19 bases lay in between. CDR3 loop: CASSRSGAERFF. The DNA of the CDR3 is TGTGCCAGCAGCCGGAGCGGAGCAGAGCGCTTCTTC.

This clonotype has a handful of counts. The chain employs TRBV7-9 and TRBJ2-5, with D perhaps TRBD1 (5 bases). Germline-derived CDR1 and CDR2 are SEHNR and FQNEAQ (reference sequence). This CDR3 comprises 15 residues. Trimming stripped 0 bases from V and 2 bases from J, with 10 bases between. CDR3 amino acids: CASSLARTPQETQYF. In nucleotides, the CDR3 is TGTGCCAGCAGCTTAGCGAGGACACCTCAAGAGACCCAGTACTTC.

This clonotype turned up a few times. This chain uses TRBV18 with TRBJ1-4; D unresolved. CDR1 and CDR2 from the germline V gene are KGHSH and LQKENI. Trimming cost V 3 bases and J 1 base, with 9 bases left between them. This CDR3 spans 15 amino acids. As DNA, the CDR3 is TGTGCCAGCTCACCTTCGACATTAACTAATGAAAAACTGTTTTTT. Protein: CASSPSTLTNEKLFF. Full variable domain (rest looked up from reference TRBV18 and TRBJ1-4): NAGVMQNPRHLVRRRGQEARLRCSPMKGHSHVYWYRQLPEEGLKFMVYLQKENIIDESGMPKERFSAEFPKEGPSILRIQQVVRGDSAAYFCASSPSTLTNEKLFFGSGTQLSVL.

This clonotype appeared a few times. V is TRBV18 and J is TRBJ2-3; 9 bases are a match to TRBD1. Germline V gene data show CDR1 as KGHSH and CDR2 as LQKENI. The CDR3 sequence is 20 residues long. The ends lost 5 bases at V and 2 bases at J; junction bases unmatched: 20. CDR3 loop: CASSTTSGQGNPRYTDTQYF. CDR3 DNA: TGTGCCAGCTCAACCACCAGCGGACAGGGGAATCCTAGATACACAGATACGCAGTATTTT.

This chain uses TRBV28 with TRBJ2-7; TRBD1 matches 7 bases. The CDR3 is made up of 14 amino acids. J was trimmed by 3 bases and V by 5 bases; bases with no gene match: 7. Germline lookup yields CDR1 MDHEN and CDR2 SYDVKM. The chain's CDR3 is CASSPRDRYYEQYF. The CDR3 DNA reads TGTGCCAGCAGTCCACGGGACAGATACTACGAGCAGTACTTC.

The genes are TRBV7-2 and TRBJ2-1, with TRBD2 identical over 10 bases. Germline CDR1 SGHTA, CDR2 FQGNSA. This CDR3 comprises 15 residues. V trimming: 4 bases; J trimming: 8 bases; junction bases outside the gene matches: 8. The CDR3 nucleotides are TGTGCCAGCAGCTCGAGCGGGGGGGCAATCGATGAGCAGTTCTTC. This sequence encodes CASSSSGGAIDEQFF.

CDR3 sequence: CASSEAPVPYEQYF. The CDR3 DNA reads as TGTGCCAGCAGCGAGGCGCCAGTCCCATACGAGCAGTACTTC. This chain links TRBV9 with TRBJ2-5; D gene unclear. The tail of the sequence fits TRBJ2-7 better, so the J call may be wrong. The CDR3 consists of 14 residues. Germline CDR1 is SGDLS and CDR2 is YYNGEE.

The chain employs TRBV28 and TRBJ2-3; TRBD1 matches 7 bases. J was trimmed by 2 bases and V by 6 bases; bases with no gene match: 11. The CDR3 length is 16 residues. In germline, CDR1 is MDHEN, CDR2 SYDVKM. CDR3 bases: TGTGCCAGCAGGAGTTCGCCGGGACAGTACACAGATACGCAGTATTTT. Translating gives CASRSSPGQYTDTQYF.

The chain is built from TRBV6-5 and TRBJ1-5; D perhaps matches TRBD1 (5 bases). V shed 2 bases and J shed 5 bases, with 16 bases lying between them. The CDR3 runs 16 residues. CDR1 is MNHEY, CDR2 SVGAGI, per germline. The CDR3 spells CASSYGPPGGDQPQHF. The CDR3 DNA reads TGTGCCAGCAGTTACGGTCCCCCGGGGGGGGATCAGCCCCAGCATTTT.

This clonotype was counted between two and nine times. This chain connects TRBV7-3 to TRBJ2-5; tentative D call: TRBD2 (6 bases). The germline CDR1 and CDR2 sequences are SGHTA and FQGTGA. V dropped 4 bases and J dropped 2 bases, with 8 bases sitting between them. This CDR3 comprises 13 residues. CDR3 amino acids: CASSSLAQETQYF. CDR3 coding DNA: TGTGCCAGCAGCTCCCTAGCGCAAGAGACCCAGTACTTC.

There are a few counts of this clonotype. The chain has TRBV6-1 and TRBJ1-3, with 8 bases aligning to TRBD1. Germline trimming cut 2 bases from V and 0 bases from J; bases unmatched to any gene: 6. CDR3 size: 17 residues. Germline V lookup: CDR1 MNHNS, CDR2 SASEGT. The CDR3 protein is CASSEWQGAVSGNTIYF. CDR3 sequence (DNA): TGTGCCAGCAGTGAATGGCAGGGGGCTGTCTCTGGAAACACCATATATTTT.

This clonotype was found a few times. At one end, the junction sequence differs from germline, possibly due to a read error. The rearrangement uses TRBV5-6 and TRBJ2-2, with 10 bases fitting TRBD2. CDR1 and CDR2 from the germline V gene are SGHDT and YYEEEE. The CDR3 consists of 18 residues. The CDR3 here is CASSWTGKAGGRPGELFF. In nucleotides, the CDR3 is TGTGCCAGTAGCTGGACCGGAAAAGCGGGGGGGCGTCCCGGGGAGCTGTTTTTT.